This TCR beta chain was obtained from a study of Ad26.COV2.S vaccination and SARS-CoV-2 variants. Study-level background: In the study, Ad26.COV2.S was injected intramuscularly once, or twice 56 days apart.

Germline values: CDR1 LNHDA, CDR2 SQIVND (reference sequence). The CDR3 length is 14 residues. V was trimmed by 3 bases and J by 3 bases, leaving 12 bases between them. The assay was immunoSEQ multiplex PCR, and TCRdb's table has in-frame clones only and misses some. The sample includes under 550,000 clones, 70% to 90% of them seen just once. The treatment: some 20 received Ad26.COV2.S at low or high dose, single or two shots; 5 received placebo; per-sample allocation not given. It was on day 63 after the first vaccine or placebo injection that samples were taken. The chain couples TRBV19 to TRBJ2-7; D possibly uses TRBD1 or TRBD2 (5 bases each). This receptor was obtained from a person between 18 and 59 years old who received the Ad26.COV2.S COVID-19 vaccine or a placebo. The material sequenced was peripheral blood, taken in a trial of Ad26.COV2.S vaccine versus placebo. The CDR3 bases are TGTGCCAGTAGTATCCCAGGGACGAGCTACGAGCAGTACTTC. Amino acids: CASSIPGTSYEQYF.